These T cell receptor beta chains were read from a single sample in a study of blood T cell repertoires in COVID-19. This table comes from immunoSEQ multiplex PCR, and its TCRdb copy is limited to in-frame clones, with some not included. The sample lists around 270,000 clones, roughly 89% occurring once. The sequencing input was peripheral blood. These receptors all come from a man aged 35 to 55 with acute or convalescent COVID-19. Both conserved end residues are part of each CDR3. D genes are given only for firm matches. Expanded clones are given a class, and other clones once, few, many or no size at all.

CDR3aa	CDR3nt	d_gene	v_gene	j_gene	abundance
CASSLGYGWNTEAFF	TGTGCCAGCAGCTTAGGATACGGGTGGAACACTGAAGCTTTCTTT	-	TRBV7-3	TRBJ1-1	once
CAWKGDRGYNSPLHF	TGTGCCTGGAAGGGGGACAGGGGGTATAATTCACCCCTCCACTTT	TRBD1	TRBV30	TRBJ1-6	-
CASSQDSLAALPWVGGYTF	TGTGCCAGCAGCCAAGATTCTCTTGCGGCTCTACCATGGGTGGGTGGCTACACCTTC	-	TRBV3-1/TRBV3-2	TRBJ1-2	-
CASSFHPTGYNSPLHF	TGTGCCAGCAGCTTCCACCCGACAGGATATAATTCACCCCTCCACTTT	-	TRBV7-9	TRBJ1-6	-
CASRTRTGIGELFF	TGTGCCAGCAGGACCAGGACCGGGATCGGGGAGCTGTTTTTT	-	TRBV6-5	TRBJ2-2	-
CASSPPPQGGTEAFF	TGTGCCAGCTCACCACCGCCACAGGGGGGGACTGAAGCTTTCTTT	TRBD1	TRBV18	TRBJ1-1	-
CASSLEQGYNSPLHF	TGCGCCAGCAGCTTGGAACAGGGGTATAATTCACCCCTCCACTTT	TRBD1	TRBV5-1	TRBJ1-6	-
CASSPSFQVRGERVGYTF	TGTGCCAGCAGTCCCTCCTTCCAGGTCAGGGGCGAACGGGTGGGCTACACCTTC	-	TRBV27	TRBJ1-2	-
CASSPGGSGNQPQHF	TGTGCCAGCAGTCCAGGGGGCTCGGGCAATCAGCCCCAGCATTTT	TRBD1	TRBV27	TRBJ1-5	-
CASSLGYTEETQYF	TGTGCCAGCAGCTTGGGGTACACAGAAGAGACCCAGTACTTC	-	TRBV5-4	TRBJ2-5	-
CASSLQGSYGNTIYF	TGTGCCAGTAGTCTACAGGGTTCTTATGGAAACACCATATATTTT	-	TRBV19	TRBJ1-3	-
CASSPTSGGISSYNSPLHF	TGTGCCAGCTCACCTACCTCTGGGGGCATTAGCTCCTATAATTCACCCCTCCACTTT	-	TRBV18	TRBJ1-6	few
CASRQGNYGYTF	TGTGCCAGCAGACAGGGGAACTATGGCTACACCTTC	TRBD1	TRBV3-1/TRBV3-2	TRBJ1-2	once
CASSGGPSNTEAFF	TGTGCCAGCAGCGGCGGGCCTTCAAACACTGAAGCTTTCTTT	-	TRBV7-3	TRBJ1-1	-
CASSFDNWDRGTHEQYF	TGTGCCAGCAGTTTTGATAATTGGGACAGGGGGACCCACGAGCAGTACTTC	TRBD1	TRBV27	TRBJ2-7	once
CASSESGKGTEAFF	TGTGCCAGCAGTGAATCGGGGAAGGGAACTGAAGCTTTCTTT	-	TRBV25-1	TRBJ1-1	-
CAGTDWDRGPLGEQFF	TGTGCCGGCACTGATTGGGACAGGGGGCCCCTGGGTGAGCAGTTCTTC	TRBD1	TRBV5-6	TRBJ2-1	once
CASGLALGQRSSGANVLTF	TGTGCTAGTGGTTTGGCCCTGGGACAGAGAAGCTCTGGGGCCAACGTCCTGACTTTC	TRBD1	TRBV12-5	TRBJ2-6	-
CATKGGTTDTQYF	TGTGCCACCAAGGGCGGGACCACAGATACGCAGTATTTT	-	TRBV24-1	TRBJ2-3	-
CASSLGTEKLFF	TGTGCCAGCAGCTTGGGGACAGAAAAACTGTTTTTT	-	TRBV11-2	TRBJ1-4	-
CASTRGPTGYNEQFF	TGTGCCAGTACCCGGGGTCCGACAGGGTACAATGAGCAGTTCTTC	TRBD1	TRBV19	TRBJ2-1	-
CASSPVAVKSNQPQHF	TGTGCCAGCTCACCAGTGGCAGTGAAGAGCAATCAGCCCCAGCATTTT	-	TRBV18	TRBJ1-5	-
CASGWGRQGTGELFF	TGTGCTAGTGGTTGGGGAAGGCAGGGGACCGGGGAGCTGTTTTTT	-	TRBV12-5	TRBJ2-2	-
CASSFAGGETQYF	TGTGCCAGCAGCTTTGCAGGGGGCGAGACCCAGTACTTC	TRBD1	TRBV11-2	TRBJ2-5	-
CSGGTQGRGYTF	TGCAGCGGAGGGACTCAAGGGAGGGGCTACACCTTC	-	TRBV29-1	TRBJ1-2	-
CASSPQGPSSYNEQFF	TGTGCCAGCAGTCCGCAGGGGCCTAGCTCCTACAATGAGCAGTTCTTC	-	TRBV28	TRBJ2-1	-
CASSFTGSSYNEQFF	TGTGCCAGCAGCTTTACAGGTAGCTCCTACAATGAGCAGTTCTTC	-	TRBV7-2	TRBJ2-1	-
CASSLYPGQGLMATPSTF	-	-	TRBV5-1	TRBJ1-2	-
CASSLWTGGSYGYTF	TGTGCCAGCAGCTTATGGACGGGAGGGAGCTATGGCTACACCTTC	-	TRBV11-2	TRBJ1-2	once
CASSLAPRGPYEQYF	TGTGCCAGCAGCTTAGCTCCCCGAGGGCCCTACGAGCAGTACTTC	-	TRBV11-2	TRBJ2-7	-
CASSQDLTGNTEAFF	TGCGCCAGCAGCCAAGATCTGACGGGGAACACTGAAGCTTTCTTT	-	TRBV4-1	TRBJ1-1	-
CASSWIRPSGTEAFF	TGTGCCAGCAGCTGGATTCGGCCAAGCGGCACTGAAGCTTTCTTT	-	TRBV5-4	TRBJ1-1	-
CASSVGEYTNYGYTF	TGTGCCAGCAGCGTAGGGGAGTATACTAACTATGGCTACACCTTC	-	TRBV9	TRBJ1-2	-
CASRAPVGRGGTEAFF	TGTGCCAGCAGAGCCCCTGTCGGGCGGGGAGGAACTGAAGCTTTCTTT	-	TRBV7-9	TRBJ1-1	-
CASSPPGVMNTEAFF	TGTGCCAGCTCACCACCGGGAGTGATGAACACTGAAGCTTTCTTT	-	TRBV18	TRBJ1-1	once
CASSAIPDRERSPLHF	TGTGCCAGCAGTGCGATACCGGACAGGGAGCGTTCACCCCTCCACTTT	TRBD1	TRBV6-1	TRBJ1-6	-
CASSYAVSWGWEKLFF	TGTGCCAGCAGTTACGCAGTCTCCTGGGGCTGGGAAAAACTGTTTTTT	-	TRBV6-5	TRBJ1-4	-
CASSREGQGSTDTQYF	TGTGCCAGCAGCCGGGAGGGGCAAGGGAGCACAGATACGCAGTATTTT	TRBD2	TRBV14	TRBJ2-3	-
CASRDSGDPRGYEQYF	TGCGCCAGCAGAGACAGTGGTGACCCTCGAGGCTACGAGCAGTACTTC	-	TRBV10-2	TRBJ2-7	-
CTRGGLGNQPQHF	TGCACCAGGGGGGGGCTCGGCAATCAGCCCCAGCATTTT	TRBD1	TRBV5-1	TRBJ1-5	-
CASSDGTAKEGNTIYF	TGCGCCAGCAGTGATGGGACAGCAAAGGAGGGAAACACCATATATTTT	TRBD1	TRBV10-1	TRBJ1-3	-
CASSFRLAGGPDTQYF	TGTGCCAGCAGCTTTCGACTAGCGGGGGGTCCAGATACGCAGTATTTT	TRBD2	TRBV13	TRBJ2-3	-
CASTPFSQGRRNTIYF	TGTGCCAGTACACCCTTTTCACAGGGAAGAAGAAACACCATATATTTT	-	TRBV19	TRBJ1-3	few
CASSSGTGSRNYGYTF	TGTGCCAGCAGTTCCGGGACAGGGAGCAGGAACTATGGCTACACCTTC	TRBD1	TRBV28	TRBJ1-2	-